This TCR beta chain was captured by sequencing in a study of T cells after yellow fever vaccination. Study-wide findings and caveats: After the booster, nearly 98% of CD4 and 75% to 90% of CD8 primary-response clones were re-detected.

Remarks on this clonotype: Its specificity is not known.

This CDR3 is 13 amino acids long. V lost 5 bases to trimming and J lost 3 bases; unmatched junction nucleotides: 3. Germline assignment: CDR1 SGHTA and CDR2 FQGNSA. For TCR, cDNA came from 5'RACE template switching, which added a universal primer site and UMIs. TCRdb processed the 5' RACE reads anew with MiXCR; each CDR3 protein has one entry. This sample has some 390,000 distinct CDR3 sequences, with 6.2% found just once. This clonotype was sampled from a man aged 30-40 years who received the YFV17D yellow fever vaccine. The chain combines TRBV7-2 with TRBJ1-2, with 7 bases aligning to TRBD1. The sample here was PBMCs, taken 5 days after the yellow fever booster vaccination. CDR3 DNA: TGTGCCAGCAGCCCGGGACAGTACTATGGCTACACCTTC. This translates into CASSPGQYYGYTF.